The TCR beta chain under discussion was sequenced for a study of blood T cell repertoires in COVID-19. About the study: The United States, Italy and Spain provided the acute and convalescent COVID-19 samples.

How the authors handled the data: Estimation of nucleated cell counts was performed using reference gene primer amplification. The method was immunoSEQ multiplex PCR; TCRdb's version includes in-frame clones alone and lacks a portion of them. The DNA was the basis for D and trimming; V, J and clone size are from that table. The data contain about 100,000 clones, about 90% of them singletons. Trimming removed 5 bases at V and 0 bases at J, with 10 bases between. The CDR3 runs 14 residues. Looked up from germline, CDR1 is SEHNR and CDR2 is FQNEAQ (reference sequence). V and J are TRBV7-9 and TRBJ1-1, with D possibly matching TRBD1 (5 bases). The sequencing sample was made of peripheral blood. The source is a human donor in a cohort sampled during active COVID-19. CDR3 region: CASSPTDMNTEAFF. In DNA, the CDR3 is TGTGCCAGCAGCCCGACAGACATGAACACTGAAGCTTTCTTT.